The 27 T cell receptor beta chains in this list originate from one sample, sequenced in a study of T cell responses to AZD1222 COVID-19 vaccine. Sequencing used immunoSEQ multiplex PCR; TCRdb keeps in-frame clones, though not all of them. The sample lists fewer than 200,000 clones; just over 90% were seen once. Sequenced material: peripheral blood, taken on day 0 of AZD1222 vaccination. The receptors shown here come from an adult in good health.

This chain joins TRBV9 and TRBJ1-2, with D perhaps matching TRBD1 (5 bases). The germline V and J ends were trimmed by 4 bases and 3 bases, with 19 bases remaining between them. Per the germline V gene, CDR1 is SGDLS and CDR2 is YYNGEE. The CDR3 extends over 16 amino acids. CDR3 protein: CASSRGQGLKDYGYTF. CDR3 bases: TGTGCCAGCAGCCGTGGGCAGGGTTTGAAGGACTATGGCTACACCTTC.

The sample holds many counts of this clone. Other DNA sequences in the same sample also yield this CDR3. The chain joins TRBV30 to TRBJ1-1; D is undetermined. The CDR3 loop spans 12 amino acids. Trimming pared 3 bases from V and 0 bases from J, leaving 5 bases between. Germline CDR1 and CDR2: GTSNPN and SVGIG (reference sequence). The CDR3 coding sequence is TGTGCCTGGAGGGGGTTGAACACTGAAGCTTTCTTT. Amino acids: CAWRGLNTEAFF.

A single count supports this clone. The chain combines TRBV5-1 with TRBJ2-2; D remains ambiguous. CDR1 and CDR2 from the germline V gene are SGHRS and YFSETQ. The CDR3 has 15 residues. The ends were cut back, 0 bases at V and 2 bases at J, with 8 bases in the middle. In DNA form, the CDR3 reads TGCGCCAGCAGCTTGGGGATAATCAACACCGGGGAGCTGTTTTTT. Amino acids: CASSLGIINTGELFF.

The chain joins TRBV28 to TRBJ2-1; no definite D call. In germline, CDR1 is MDHEN, CDR2 SYDVKM. Trimming removed 3 bases at V and 9 bases at J, with 15 bases between. The CDR3 contains 14 residues. Here the CDR3 DNA reads TGTGCCAGCAGTTTGGCAGGCGCCAAGGTTGAGCAGTTCTTC. This translates into CASSLAGAKVEQFF. The full variable domain, in which reference TRBV28 and TRBJ2-1 provide the parts outside the CDR3, is DVKVTQSSRYLVKRTGEKVFLECVQDMDHENMFWYRQDPGLGLRLIYFSYDVKMKEKGDIPEGYSVSREKKERFSLILESASTNQTSMYLCASSLAGAKVEQFFGPGTRLTVL.

V usage is TRBV5-4 and J usage is TRBJ1-4; tentative D call: TRBD1 (5 bases). This CDR3 is 14 amino acids long. V lost 4 bases and J lost 5, with 12 bases in between. Germline V gene data show CDR1 as SGHNT and CDR2 as YYREEE (reference sequence). CDR3 bases: TGTGCCAGCAGCACCGGGGCCCTCAATGAAAAACTGTTTTTT. Residues: CASSTGALNEKLFF.

The V call is TRBV6-1, the J call TRBJ2-5; D remains ambiguous. Trimming took 1 base from V and 9 from J, leaving 9 bases between them. The CDR3 length is 12 residues. Per the germline V gene, CDR1 is MNHNS and CDR2 is SASEGT. For the CDR3, the DNA is TGTGCCAGCAGTGAAGGGAATAGGGCCCAGTACTTC. Its protein product is CASSEGNRAQYF.

The chain is built from TRBV13 and TRBJ2-3; possible D gene TRBD2, 6 bases. Germline values: CDR1 PRHDT, CDR2 FYEKMQ (reference sequence). CDR3 length equals 15 residues. Trimming pared 10 bases from V and 2 bases from J, leaving 19 bases between. CDR3 sequence reads: CATHQGGVDTDTQYF. As DNA, the CDR3 is TGTGCCACCCACCAGGGAGGAGTGGACACAGATACGCAGTATTTT. Full variable domain (missing parts from reference TRBV13 and TRBJ2-3): AAGVIQSPRHLIKEKRETATLKCYPIPRHDTVYWYQQGPGQDPQFLISFYEKMQSDKGSIPDRFSAQQFSDYHSELNMSSLELGDSALYFCATHQGGVDTDTQYFGPGTRLTVL.

The chain links TRBV19 to TRBJ1-2, with D unresolved. The CDR3 length is 13 residues. Trimming stripped 4 bases from V and 3 bases from J, with 9 bases between. Germline CDR1 reads LNHDA; CDR2 reads SQIVND (reference sequence). The CDR3 nucleotides read TGTGCCAGTAGTAGGCCGAGTGACTATGGCTACACCTTC. Encoded protein: CASSRPSDYGYTF.

V is TRBV12-5 and J is TRBJ2-3; the D gene is possibly TRBD1 (5 bases). This CDR3 spans 13 amino acids. In germline, CDR1 is LGHNT, CDR2 FRNRAP. V was clipped by 6 bases and J by 5 bases, with 12 bases between them. The DNA of the CDR3 is TGTGCTAGTGGCCCCGGCAGGGAAGATACGCAGTATTTT. It codes for CASGPGREDTQYF.

J is TRBJ2-1 and V is TRBV18, with TRBD2 matching 7 bases. The V gene's germline CDR1 is KGHSH and CDR2 LQKENI. V was pared by 1 base and J by 2 bases, with 5 bases of the junction left unmatched. CDR3 length equals 16 residues. The CDR3 loop is CASSPQRGSAYNEQFF. Written as DNA, the CDR3 is TGTGCCAGCTCACCACAACGCGGGAGTGCCTACAATGAGCAGTTCTTC.

The chain joins TRBV2 to TRBJ2-7; maybe TRBD1 (5 bases). Germline assignment: CDR1 SNHLY and CDR2 FYNNEI. The CDR3 consists of 12 residues. The V and J ends lost 7 bases and 2 bases respectively, with 9 bases between them. This chain's CDR3 is CASTQGPYEQYF. The CDR3 nucleotides are TGTGCCAGCACCCAGGGTCCCTACGAGCAGTACTTC.

This chain uses TRBV15 with TRBJ1-5; D gene uncertain. Germline CDR1 is LNHNV and CDR2 is YYDKDF (reference sequence). This CDR3 contains 15 residues. V lost 0 bases and J 6 bases, leaving 12 bases between the germline ends. As DNA, the CDR3 is TGTGCCACCAGCAGAGATAAAGGGTTGGGTCAGCCCCAGCATTTT. Residues: CATSRDKGLGQPQHF.

The chain uses TRBV2 and TRBJ1-5; D call uncertain. The CDR3 runs 14 residues. V lost 6 bases and J lost 3, with 12 bases in between. The germline CDR1 and CDR2 sequences are SNHLY and FYNNEI. CDR3 in DNA: TGTGCCAGCAGCCCCTCTATGACCAATCAGCCCCAGCATTTT. Its protein product is CASSPSMTNQPQHF.

This chain connects TRBV7-2 to TRBJ2-7; D unresolved. The CDR3 has 11 amino acids. Germline CDR1 is SGHTA and CDR2 is FQGNSA. V dropped 4 bases and J dropped 2 bases, with 3 bases sitting between them. The CDR3 bases are TGTGCCAGCAGCTCTACCTACGAGCAGTACTTC. Translating gives CASSSTYEQYF.

The gene calls are TRBV24-1 and TRBJ2-3, with 8 bases fitting TRBD2. V shed 7 bases, J shed 1 base, and the junction held 6 bases outside the gene matches. Germline CDR1 is KGHDR and CDR2 is SFDVKD. This CDR3 has 15 amino acids. The DNA for the CDR3 is TGTGCCACCAGACCTAGCGGGTCCCGCACAGATACGCAGTATTTT. This translates into CATRPSGSRTDTQYF.

The CDR3 DNA sequence: TGTGCCAGCAGCTGGGGGCTCAACACCGGGGAGCTGTTTTTT. Encoded protein: CASSWGLNTGELFF. This chain joins TRBV5-6 and TRBJ2-2; tentative D call: TRBD1 (6 bases). V gave up 3 bases and J gave up 2 bases, with 8 bases separating them. Germline V gene lookup returns CDR1 SGHDT and CDR2 YYEEEE. CDR3 length: 14 residues.

The chain uses TRBV6-1 and TRBJ1-5, with a tentative D call TRBD1 (6 bases). The germline V gene has CDR1 MNHNS and CDR2 SASEGT. This CDR3 is 14 amino acids long. V gave up 3 bases and J gave up 7 bases, with 13 bases separating them. The CDR3 region is CASSEQEGGQPQHF. In DNA form, the CDR3 reads TGTGCCAGCAGTGAGCAGGAGGGGGGACAGCCCCAGCATTTT.

This clone appeared once. The chain is built from TRBV7-8 and TRBJ1-2; D is undetermined. In germline, CDR1 is SGHVS, CDR2 FQNEAQ. V was pared by 1 base and J by 2 bases, with 5 bases between. This CDR3 comprises 13 residues. This chain's CDR3 is CASSLDTNYGYTF. The CDR3 DNA is TGTGCCAGCAGCTTAGACACAAACTATGGCTACACCTTC.

The rearrangement uses TRBV19 and TRBJ2-6; no reliable D call. CDR1 and CDR2 (germline): LNHDA, SQIVND (reference sequence). V lost 7 bases, J lost 2 bases, and 12 bases lay in between. CDR3 length: 15 amino acids. The CDR3 is CASTPLRAGANVLTF. The CDR3 DNA sequence: TGTGCCAGTACCCCCTTAAGGGCTGGGGCCAACGTCCTGACTTTC.

CDR3 amino acids: CASSSGTGQDGYTF. The CDR3 DNA sequence: TGTGCCAGCAGCTCCGGGACAGGTCAAGACGGCTACACCTTC. The chain employs TRBV6-5 and TRBJ1-2, with 8 bases that match TRBD1. CDR3 size: 14 residues. The V gene end was trimmed by 6 bases and the J gene end by 8 bases; junction bases not matched to a gene: 11. In germline, CDR1 is MNHEY, CDR2 SVGAGI.

This chain links TRBV7-9 with TRBJ1-3; the D is unclear. With 5 bases removed from V and 4 bases from J, the gap between germline ends came to 9 bases. This CDR3 spans 13 amino acids. Per the germline V gene, CDR1 is SEHNR and CDR2 is FQNEAQ (reference sequence). The chain's CDR3 is CASSPPWGNTIYF. The CDR3 DNA reads as TGTGCCAGCAGCCCCCCCTGGGGAAACACCATATATTTT.

This sequence joins TRBV6-1 and TRBJ1-1; 7 nucleotides match TRBD1. This CDR3 is built from 14 residues. Germline V CDR1 and CDR2: MNHNS, SASEGT. V lost 3 bases to trimming and J lost 2 bases; unmatched junction nucleotides: 3. The chain's CDR3 is CASSDRQGNTEAFF. CDR3 nucleotide sequence: TGTGCCAGCAGTGACCGACAGGGTAACACTGAAGCTTTCTTT.

The gene calls are TRBV5-1 and TRBJ1-1; D unclear. Trimming pared 4 bases from V and 0 bases from J, leaving 10 bases between. The germline gives CDR1 SGHRS, CDR2 YFSETQ. The CDR3 loop spans 14 amino acids. The CDR3 DNA is TGCGCCAGCAGCCCCCATATGCTGAACACTGAAGCTTTCTTT. Its translation: CASSPHMLNTEAFF.

J is TRBJ1-3 and V is TRBV5-1, with D unresolved. The CDR3 runs 14 residues. The V gene's germline CDR1 is SGHRS and CDR2 YFSETQ. The ends were cut back, 4 bases at V and 2 bases at J, with 10 bases in the middle. The CDR3 protein is CASSPGGTGNTIYF. The CDR3 nucleotides read TGCGCCAGCAGCCCCGGTGGGACTGGAAACACCATATATTTT.

The rearrangement joins TRBV27 to TRBJ2-7; TRBD2 is a possible D gene (6 bases). CDR3 length: 16 amino acids. The V end lost 0 bases, the J end lost 5 bases, and 17 bases lay between the germline ends. Germline V gene data show CDR1 as MNHEY and CDR2 as SMNVEV (reference sequence). The CDR3 is CASSLSGRLVSHEQYF. DNA of the CDR3: TGTGCCAGCAGTTTATCTGGGAGACTAGTTTCCCACGAGCAGTACTTC.

In this sample, this clone turned up once. The chain joins TRBV6-1 to TRBJ1-5; no clear D gene. Germline-derived CDR1 and CDR2 are MNHNS and SASEGT. V gave up 3 bases and J gave up 5 bases, with 8 bases separating them. The CDR3 has 13 amino acids. The CDR3 nucleotides are TGTGCCAGCAGTGATAATAGAGATCAGCCCCAGCATTTT. Translation gives CASSDNRDQPQHF.

The chain uses TRBV27 and TRBJ1-1; maybe TRBD1 (5 bases). CDR3 length equals 13 residues. Per germline, CDR1 MNHEY and CDR2 SMNVEV (reference sequence). The germline V and J ends were trimmed by 3 bases and 5 bases, with 10 bases remaining between them. The CDR3 DNA is TGTGCCAGCAGTTTGGGGGGTGGGACTGAAGCTTTCTTT. The encoded protein is CASSLGGGTEAFF.